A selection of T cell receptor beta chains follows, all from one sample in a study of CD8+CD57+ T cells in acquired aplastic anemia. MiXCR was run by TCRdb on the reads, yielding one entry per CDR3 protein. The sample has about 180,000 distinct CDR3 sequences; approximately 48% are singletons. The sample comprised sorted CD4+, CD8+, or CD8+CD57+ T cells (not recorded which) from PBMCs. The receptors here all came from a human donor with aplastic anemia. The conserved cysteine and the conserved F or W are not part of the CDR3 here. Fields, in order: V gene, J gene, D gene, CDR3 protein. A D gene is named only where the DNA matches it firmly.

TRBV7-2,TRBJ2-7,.,ARSLEGRQY
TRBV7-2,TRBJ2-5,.,ASSLTATQY
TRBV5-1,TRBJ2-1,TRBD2,ASHPAGGGHNEQF
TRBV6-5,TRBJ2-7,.,ASSKREQY
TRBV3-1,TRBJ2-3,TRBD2,ASSPGLAGRTDTQY
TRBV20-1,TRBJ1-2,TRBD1,SAGGQPYGYT
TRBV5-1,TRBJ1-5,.,ASSLGQSGNQPQH
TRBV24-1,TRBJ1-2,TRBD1,ATSAGTGET
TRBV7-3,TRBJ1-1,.,ASSDGFSEAF
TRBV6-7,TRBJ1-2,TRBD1,ASSYPDRVYGYT
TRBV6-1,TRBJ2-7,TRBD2,ASSDGLAGGNEQY
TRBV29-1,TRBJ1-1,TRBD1,SVETGVGTEAL
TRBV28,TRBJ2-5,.,ASFRETQY
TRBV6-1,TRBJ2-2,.,ASSEANTGELF
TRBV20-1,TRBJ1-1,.,SAKRVGTEAF
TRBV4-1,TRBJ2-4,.,ASSQGDSRTRDIQY
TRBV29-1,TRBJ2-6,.,SAGASGANVLT
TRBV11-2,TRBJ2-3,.,ASGLGGTTQYTQY
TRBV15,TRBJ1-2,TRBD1,ATSPGQGNYGYT
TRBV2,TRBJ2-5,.,ASTISWSQY
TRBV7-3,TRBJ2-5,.,ASSLKVSETQY
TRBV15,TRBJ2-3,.,ATSWGRGITDTQY
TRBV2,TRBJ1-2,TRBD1,ASRAGDRGNYGYT
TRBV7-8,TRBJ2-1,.,ASSQTERSSYNEQF
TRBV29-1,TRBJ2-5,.,SVGTVQETQY
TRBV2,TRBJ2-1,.,ASNSLNSYNEQL
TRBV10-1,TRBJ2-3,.,ASRAGQTTDTQY
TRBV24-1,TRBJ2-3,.,ATSAVDTQY
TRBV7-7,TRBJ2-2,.,ASSQSPISGELF
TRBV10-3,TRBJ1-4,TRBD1,ASTTGTNEKLF
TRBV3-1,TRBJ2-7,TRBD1,ASSQDGKGAYEQY